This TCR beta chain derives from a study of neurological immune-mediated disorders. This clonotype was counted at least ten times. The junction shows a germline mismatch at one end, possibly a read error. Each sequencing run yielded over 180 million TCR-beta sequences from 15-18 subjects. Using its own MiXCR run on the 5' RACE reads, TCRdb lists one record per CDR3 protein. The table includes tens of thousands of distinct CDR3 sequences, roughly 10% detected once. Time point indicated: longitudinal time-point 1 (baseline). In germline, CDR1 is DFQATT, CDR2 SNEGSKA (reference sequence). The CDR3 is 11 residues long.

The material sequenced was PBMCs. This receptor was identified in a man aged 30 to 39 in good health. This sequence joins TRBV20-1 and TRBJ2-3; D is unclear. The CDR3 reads CSAREGSLNVF. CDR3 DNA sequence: TGCAGTGCTAGAGAAGGAAGTCTAAATGTTTTT.